The clone carrying this T cell receptor (beta chain) has a handful of counts. The sample belongs to a study of human T cells and chemical hapten exposure. Germline V gene lookup returns CDR1 SGHTA and CDR2 FQGNSA. Trimming cost V 5 bases and J 2 bases; bases outside gene matches: 10. This CDR3 has 16 residues. TCRdb redid the calling of the RACE reads with MiXCR, one entry per CDR3 protein. The sample carries around 57,000 distinct CDR3 sequences, 11% recorded once. Time point: patch test 1, 2 weeks after DPC sensitization. The sample's treatment: therapeutic diphenylcyclopropenone sensitization with weekly scalp DPC. It was from unfractionated whole blood that total RNA was extracted. Each donor was an alopecia patient between 18 and 70 years of age who qualified for DPC.

The chain has TRBV7-2 and TRBJ2-3, with 7 bases identical to TRBD2. This sequence was found in a middle-aged woman with alopecia areata. Some clones in this sample may be carry-over from other donors' samples. Sequenced material: whole blood, taken in connection with sensitization to the hapten diphenylcyclopropenone (DPC). The DNA for the CDR3 is TGTGCCAGCAGCGGGGGGGGACTCCCCTCCACAGATACGCAGTATTTT. Translated, it gives CASSGGGLPSTDTQYF.